This passage covers 17 T cell receptor beta chains from one sample sequenced in a study of blood T cell repertoires in COVID-19. Using immunoSEQ multiplex PCR, the repertoire was profiled, and TCRdb retains in-frame clones only, with some absent. The data contain over 85,000 clones, roughly 76% of them singletons. The sample was peripheral blood. These receptors all stem from an older woman with acute or convalescent COVID-19.

This clone was seen just once. The rearrangement uses TRBV30 and TRBJ1-2, with D perhaps TRBD1 (5 bases). This CDR3 spans 13 amino acids. The V gene lost 3 bases and the J gene lost 7 bases, with 15 bases spanning the gap. Germline CDR1 and CDR2: GTSNPN and SVGIG (reference sequence). The CDR3 spells CAWSPGGTGGYTF. As DNA, the CDR3 is TGTGCCTGGAGCCCCGGGGGGACCGGTGGCTACACCTTC.

This chain links TRBV4-1 with TRBJ2-5, with D possibly matching TRBD2 (8 bases). The CDR3 is 17 residues long. From germline, CDR1 is MGHRA and CDR2 YSYEKL. The V gene lost 1 base and the J gene lost 5 bases, with 20 bases spanning the gap. The CDR3 sequence: CASSQAAGTAGEETQYF. CDR3 coding DNA: TGCGCCAGCAGCCAAGCCGCCGGGACAGCGGGGGAGGAGACCCAGTACTTC.

CDR3 DNA: TGCAGCGTTGAAGTGCGGCTATCCGAGCAGTACTTC. It codes for CSVEVRLSEQYF. V is TRBV29-1 and J is TRBJ2-7; no clear D. V was pared by 1 base and J by 6 bases, with 10 bases between. This CDR3 contains 12 residues. Per germline, CDR1 SQVTM and CDR2 ANQGSEA.

This chain connects TRBV6-6 to TRBJ2-3; possibly TRBD2 for D (6 bases). Trimming removed 2 bases at V and 1 base at J, with 13 bases between. The length of the CDR3 is 16 residues. Germline CDR1 reads MNHNY; CDR2 reads SVGAGI (reference sequence). The CDR3 sequence: CASSYGRSLGTDTQYF. CDR3 DNA: TGTGCCAGCAGTTACGGGAGGAGCCTTGGCACAGATACGCAGTATTTT.

V is TRBV6-5 and J is TRBJ1-4; D may be TRBD1 (6 bases). Germline loops: CDR1 MNHEY, CDR2 SVGAGI. Trimming left V 6 bases short and J 5 bases short, with 10 bases between. The CDR3 runs to 13 residues. In DNA form, the CDR3 reads TGTGCCAGCAGACGGACAGCAAATGAAAAACTGTTTTTT. Translated, it gives CASRRTANEKLFF.

As regards this clone: Additional DNA sequences in this sample encode the identical CDR3. The chain uses TRBV2 and TRBJ1-4, with D maybe TRBD1 (5 bases). The CDR3 consists of 14 residues. Germline lookup yields CDR1 SNHLY and CDR2 FYNNEI. Trimming took 3 bases from V and 8 from J, leaving 13 bases between them. The CDR3 sequence: CASSDTGPTEKLFF. Here the CDR3 DNA reads TGTGCCAGCAGTGACACAGGACCAACCGAAAAACTGTTTTTT.

This clone appeared a single time. The V and J genes are TRBV7-2 and TRBJ1-2; no clear D. The V gene lost 2 bases and the J gene lost 6 bases, with 4 bases spanning the gap. Germline values: CDR1 SGHTA, CDR2 FQGNSA. This CDR3 has 11 amino acids. This chain's CDR3 is CASSLRDGYTF. As DNA, the CDR3 is TGTGCCAGCAGCTTACGCGATGGCTACACCTTC. Based on the CDR3 plus reference TRBV7-2 and TRBJ1-2, the full variable domain is GAGVSQSPSNKVTEKGKDVELRCDPISGHTALYWYRQSLGQGLEFLIYFQGNSAPDKSGLPSDRFSAERTGGSVSTLTIQRTQQEDSAVYLCASSLRDGYTFGSGTRLTVV.

This chain uses TRBV3-1 (or the pseudogene TRBV3-2) with TRBJ2-7; 8 nucleotides align to TRBD2. This CDR3 is built from 16 residues. CDR1 and CDR2 (germline): LGHDT, YNNKEL (reference sequence). The trim removed 1 base at V and 6 bases at J, leaving 11 bases unmatched. CDR3 coding DNA: TGTGCCAGCAGCCAAGCCTCGGGACTAGGAGCATCCGAGCAGTACTTC. It encodes CASSQASGLGASEQYF.

The V and J genes are TRBV28 and TRBJ1-1, with 9 bases lining up with TRBD1. From germline, CDR1 is MDHEN and CDR2 SYDVKM. CDR3 length equals 16 residues. The junction had 3 bases not matched to a gene; V was cut back by 0 bases and J by 1 base. CDR3 protein: CASSLWGTGTNTEAFF. The CDR3 region has the DNA TGTGCCAGCAGTTTATGGGGGACAGGGACGAACACTGAAGCTTTCTTT.

The genes are TRBV2 and TRBJ1-5; 7 bases match TRBD1. V lost 6 bases to trimming and J lost 7 bases; unmatched junction nucleotides: 6. Germline assignment: CDR1 SNHLY and CDR2 FYNNEI. The CDR3 is made up of 13 amino acids. Here the CDR3 DNA reads TGTGCCAGCAGACCCGACAGGGAACAGCCCCAGCATTTT. Translated: CASRPDREQPQHF.

CDR3 protein: CASSPRQGRVSEQYF. In DNA, the CDR3 is TGTGCCAGCAGCCCACGTCAGGGTCGTGTAAGCGAGCAGTACTTC. This rearrangement joins TRBV7-9 to TRBJ2-7, with D maybe TRBD1 (5 bases). The CDR3 runs 15 residues. CDR1 is SEHNR, CDR2 FQNEAQ, per germline (reference sequence). Trimming pared 5 bases from V and 6 bases from J, leaving 20 bases between.

V and J are TRBV5-1 and TRBJ2-5; perhaps TRBD1 as D (5 bases). CDR1 and CDR2 (germline): SGHRS, YFSETQ. The CDR3 consists of 15 residues. Trimming shortened V by 3 bases and J by 4 bases, and 16 bases separated the two germline ends. For the CDR3, the DNA is TGCGCCAGCAGCTCCCTACGGACACGCACAGAGACCCAGTACTTC. This translates into CASSSLRTRTETQYF.

The V and J genes are TRBV5-1 and TRBJ1-4, with D maybe TRBD1 (6 bases). The germline CDR1 and CDR2 sequences are SGHRS and YFSETQ. There are 16 residues in the CDR3. Between the trimmed V and J ends, which lost 0 bases and 6 bases, there was a span of 15 bases. The CDR3 coding sequence is TGCGCCAGCAGCTTGGGGCCCCAGGGGAGGGATGAAAAACTGTTTTTT. Encoded protein: CASSLGPQGRDEKLFF.

This clone has only a few counts. The V call is TRBV9, the J call TRBJ1-1; 7 positions match TRBD1. Germline CDR1 reads SGDLS; CDR2 reads YYNGEE. V shed 4 bases and J 11 bases; nucleotides not matched to a gene: 14. The CDR3 covers 14 residues. The CDR3 region is CASSPPTQTGRAFF. The CDR3 region has the DNA TGTGCCAGCAGCCCACCGACACAGACAGGGCGGGCTTTCTTT.

The chain employs TRBV2 and TRBJ2-7; TRBD1 aligns across 9 bases. The germline CDR1 and CDR2 sequences are SNHLY and FYNNEI. Trimming took 7 bases from V and 3 from J; bases not matched to a gene: 4. The CDR3 runs to 13 residues. The CDR3 coding sequence is TGTGCCAGCAAGAGACAGGGGGACTACGAGCAGTACTTC. It translates to CASKRQGDYEQYF. Complete variable domain (other parts from reference TRBV2 and TRBJ2-7): EPEVTQTPSHQVTQMGQEVILRCVPISNHLYFYWYRQILGQKVEFLVSFYNNEISEKSEIFDDQFSVERPDGSNFTLKIRSTKLEDSAMYFCASKRQGDYEQYFGPGTRLTVT.

This chain uses TRBV30 with TRBJ1-3, with D uncertain. The V end lost 0 bases, the J end lost 4 bases, and 4 bases lay between the germline ends. Germline V CDR1 and CDR2: GTSNPN, SVGIG (reference sequence). This CDR3 contains 12 residues. DNA of the CDR3: TGTGCCTGGAGTGTCTCCGGAAACACCATATATTTT. Protein sequence: CAWSVSGNTIYF.

J is TRBJ2-1 and V is TRBV19; tentative D call: TRBD2 (5 bases). Per germline, CDR1 LNHDA and CDR2 SQIVND (reference sequence). V was cut by 7 bases and J by 0 bases, with 13 bases left in between. This CDR3 has 15 residues. CDR3 in DNA: TGTGCCAGTACCCCGCGAGGGAGCTCCTACAATGAGCAGTTCTTC. Its protein is CASTPRGSSYNEQFF.